This TCR beta chain was captured by sequencing in a study of blood T cell repertoires in COVID-19 (dated by TCRdb to 2019 to 2021). For the wider study: Collaborator samples came from the United States, Italy and Spain and covered acute and convalescent phases of COVID-19. The prospective study material was composed of cDNA or gDNA derived from T cells, B-cell-depleted T cells, or PBMCs. Deeply sampled blood TCRbeta repertoires from subjects exposed to, actively infected with, or recovered from COVID-19 were included in the dataset. The repertoires were released in a freely available public database intended as a resource for research on the immune response to SARS-CoV-2. The samples were drawn from two sources: the first 160 participants of the ongoing ImmuneRACE study, and 1,200 or so subjects contributed by 6 global collaborators. The sample metadata nearly always contained a de-identified subject ID, COVID-19 status, age in years and sex. HLA class I and class II types, where available, came from metadata supplied by the sample provider rather than from assay-based typing.

The collaborating institutions used their own protocols to collect whole blood in K2EDTA tubes. For TCRbeta analysis, collaborators shipped samples in one of three forms: frozen whole blood, isolated PBMCs, or DNA extracted from either of those sample types. TCRbeta CDR3 regions were amplified from genomic DNA using the immunoSEQ Assay, a bias-controlled multiplex PCR. The study's own analysis went as follows. Nucleated cell counts per sample were estimated from amplification of reference gene primers within the assay. To quantify the absolute abundance of each unique TCRbeta CDR3 rearrangement, sequence reads were collapsed and filtered. For each sample, productive Simpson clonality was calculated as the square root of Simpson's diversity index across productive rearrangements. Sourced from immuneACCESS, this table was stored by TCRdb with only in-frame sequences that have V and J called. A share of the clones is absent; for the studies checked, an unresolved V gene accounts for under half, and the remainder has no known explanation. Clone size and V and J calls were adopted from that table, with D and trimming inferred from the DNA. This sample holds about 140,000 clones; approximately 85% were observed only once. The ten largest clonotypes hold 2.5% to 3% of the sample.

Here is what the overall study found, with its caveats: The amount of clinical and demographic metadata varied by source and participant and was provided uncurated.

As for this clone: Its antigen target is currently unknown. No much larger clonotype is one base removed from it; base qualities were not supplied.

This TCR came from a man aged 50-60 years with acute or convalescent COVID-19. Specimen: peripheral blood.

The CDR3: CASSPRPDGNNEKLFF. The nucleotide sequence reads TGTGCCAGCAGCCCCCGCCCGGACGGGAATAATGAAAAACTGTTTTTT. The chain is assembled from TRBV7-9 and TRBJ1-4; confidence is insufficient to name the D gene. V gives up 5 bases and J gives up 4 bases, and the segment between their germline ends measures 17 bases. The CDR3 starts with the cysteine, ends with the phenylalanine, and has 16 residues. The entry retains the CDR3 DNA only, 48 bases that are in frame from base 1. CDR1 SEHNR and CDR2 FQNEAQ were looked up in the germline V gene (reference sequence).